The 5 T cell receptor beta chains presented below share a single source sample, sequenced in a study of glioma-infiltrating T cells. Amplification of TCR alpha and beta CDR3 regions from RNA used iRepertoire nested multiplex PCR. From the multiplex PCR reads, TCRdb called clonotypes with MiXCR, one entry per CDR3 protein. The table includes fewer than 90,000 distinct CDR3 sequences, less than 30% detected once. The source material was glioma tissue, nonneoplastic brain tissue, or PBMCs (not recorded which). These receptors all come from a human donor with low-grade glioma or glioblastoma, undergoing nonglioma brain surgery, or in good health (not recorded which).

Regarding this clonotype: A junction boundary mismatches the germline segment, possibly from a read error. The chain employs TRBV27 and TRBJ1-2; D is unresolved. CDR1 and CDR2 from the germline V gene are MNHEY and SMNVEV (reference sequence). This CDR3 region has 15 residues. The CDR3 coding sequence is TGTGCCAGCAGTCCGGACGTAAGCTCCTACAATGAGCAGAACTTC. Translation gives CASSPDVSSYNEQNF.

This clonotype showed up just a few times. The chain combines TRBV12-3 or TRBV12-4 with TRBJ2-1; D ambiguous. V was clipped by 6 bases and J by 0 bases, with 12 bases between them. This CDR3 is built from 15 residues. CDR3 coding DNA: TGTGCCAGCAGCAATCCTCCGAGCTCCTACAATGAGCAGTTCTTC. Its protein is CASSNPPSSYNEQFF.

J is TRBJ2-1 and V is TRBV6-2 or TRBV6-3; tentative D call: TRBD2 (5 bases). V lost 3 bases and J 8 bases, leaving 14 bases between the germline ends. This CDR3 is built from 14 residues. Germline values: CDR1 MNHEY, CDR2 SVGEGT. CDR3 in DNA: TGTGCCAGCAGTTATCTGGGAGAGCTCTATGAGCAGTTCTTC. This sequence encodes CASSYLGELYEQFF.

This clonotype was counted many times. This chain uses TRBV4-1 with TRBJ2-3; a possible D gene is TRBD1 (5 bases). Trimming removed 8 bases at V and 0 bases at J, with 15 bases between. CDR3 length: 15 residues. Germline CDR1 and CDR2: MGHRA and YSYEKL. The CDR3 spells CASALQGVSTDTQYF. The CDR3 region has the DNA TGCGCCAGCGCTCTACAAGGGGTTAGCACAGATACGCAGTATTTT.

The sample holds many counts of this clonotype. In nucleotides, the CDR3 is TGTGCCATCAGTCCCGGGGGAATCACTGAAGCTTTCTTT. It translates to CAISPGGITEAFF. The V and J genes are TRBV10-3 and TRBJ1-1; tentatively, D is TRBD1 (5 bases). Germline CDR1 and CDR2: ENHRY and SYGVKD. Deletions cut 5 bases from V and 4 bases from J, with 11 bases between. CDR3 length equals 13 residues.